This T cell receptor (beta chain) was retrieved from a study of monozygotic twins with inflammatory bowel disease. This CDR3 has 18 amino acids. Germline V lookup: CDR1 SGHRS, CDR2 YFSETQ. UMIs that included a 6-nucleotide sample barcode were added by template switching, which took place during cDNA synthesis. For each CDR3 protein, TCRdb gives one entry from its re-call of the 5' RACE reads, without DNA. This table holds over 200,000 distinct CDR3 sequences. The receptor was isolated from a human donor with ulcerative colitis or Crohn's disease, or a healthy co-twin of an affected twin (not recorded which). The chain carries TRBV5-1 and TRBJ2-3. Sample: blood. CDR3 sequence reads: CASSLAFYRDTSTDTQYF.